Only a few counts were recorded for the clone carrying this TCR beta chain. TCRdb re-derived calls from the 5' RACE reads in MiXCR, one entry per CDR3 protein. The table records approximately 340,000 distinct CDR3 sequences, approximately 12% of them present only once. This entry is derived from a study of T-cell memory formation after mild COVID-19. This CDR3 spans 13 amino acids. The ends were cut back, 10 bases at V and 4 bases at J, with 16 bases in the middle. Germline loops: CDR1 LNHDA, CDR2 SQIVND (reference sequence). The sequence was obtained from a man in his late teens or twenties who had mild COVID-19 (a few samples of this study predate the infection). Cell type and time point are not known. The rearrangement joins TRBV19 to TRBJ1-1; the D gene is possibly TRBD1 (5 bases). The specimen sequenced was PBMCs or a T cell subset sorted from them (not recorded which). The CDR3 coding sequence is TGTGCCATCGCGGCGGGGGTTGGCACTGAAGCTTTCTTT. This translates into CAIAAGVGTEAFF. The complete variable domain, with remaining parts taken from reference TRBV19 and TRBJ1-1, reads DGGITQSPKYLFRKEGQNVTLSCEQNLNHDAMYWYRQDPGQGLRLIYYSQIVNDFQKGDIAEGYSVSREKKESFPLTVTSAQKNPTAFYLCAIAAGVGTEAFFGQGTRLTVV.